This T cell receptor beta chain was sequenced in a study of cytomegalovirus exposure and HLA in healthy donors. In the study overall: The 120 or so validation repertoires used the same platform as the roughly 700 first-cohort repertoires (as reported by a later analysis).

Concerning this clone itself: No antigen is known for it.

The assay was immunoSEQ multiplex PCR, and TCRdb's table has in-frame clones only and misses some. The sample lists 140,000 to 150,000 clones, about 91% occurring once. Study-wide results and limits: Specificity for CMV antigens was confirmed in vitro for a few of the CMV-associated chains.

Trimming removed 4 bases at V and 4 bases at J, with 13 bases between. From germline, CDR1 is LGHNA and CDR2 YNFKEQ. This CDR3 has 14 residues. Sequencing used PBMCs. The chain employs TRBV4-2 and TRBJ1-1; no clear D gene. The sequence came from a man between 18 and 29 years old in good health and CMV-seropositive. This chain's CDR3 is CASSPLLRSTEAFF. The CDR3 bases are TGTGCCAGCAGCCCTTTACTGAGGTCCACTGAAGCTTTCTTT.